This T cell receptor (beta chain) was sequenced during a study of type 1 regulatory T cells. Study in general: This in vitro CD4 product, T-allo10, is enriched for Tr1 cells and alloantigen-specific. Regarding the study as a whole: Type 1 regulatory T cells had a more restricted TCR repertoire than non-type 1 regulatory T cells.

The CDR3 loop spans 15 amino acids. The trim removed 6 bases at V and 0 bases at J, leaving 3 bases unmatched. This clonotype was detected only a few times. Its matching antigen is unknown. MiXCR, run by TCRdb on the reads, gives a single entry per CDR3 protein. The table lists about 62,000 distinct CDR3 sequences, around 62% of them singletons. The material sequenced was cultured non-Tr1 T cells, either the whole culture or a sorted T cell fraction (not recorded which). The V gene is TRBV12-3 or TRBV12-4, the J gene TRBJ2-7; 12 nucleotides align to TRBD2. This TCR derives from a human donor in good health. The CDR3 protein is CASRGLAGSSYEQYF. The CDR3, as DNA: TGTGCCAGCAGAGGACTAGCGGGAAGCTCCTACGAGCAGTACTTC.